These 21 T cell receptor beta chains were sequenced from one sample in a study of Graves' ophthalmopathy and Graves' hyperthyroidism (dated 2018 in TCRdb). The sample was run on an Illumina HiSeq 2000. For repertoire sequencing, TCR beta CDR3 regions were amplified from RNA transcripts. A first-round RT-PCR used HTBI primers with the Qiagen OneStep RT-PCR kit, followed by a second-round multiplex PCR, size selection and purification. In-frame beta chains were kept once TCRdb had trimmed the public reads at Q25 with fastp and called clones with MiXCR. Each record represents a unique CDR3 protein, reported with the most common genes and DNA among its rows. The sample table contains about 1.2 million distinct CDR3 sequences; only one count was recorded for about two fifths of them. The top ten clones comprise around 10% of the sample. Sequenced input: peripheral blood or thyroid tissue (not recorded which). The source of these receptors is an adult man with Graves' hyperthyroidism.

The chain joins TRBV7-9 to TRBJ2-7, with D possibly matching TRBD1 (6 bases). The CDR3 is 14 residues long. The V end lost 4 bases, the J end lost 5 bases, and 15 bases lay between the germline ends. Germline V gene sequence: CDR1 SEHNR, CDR2 FQNEAQ (reference sequence). The CDR3 protein is CASSSTGMNDEQYF. In nucleotides, the CDR3 is TGTGCCAGCAGCTCCACAGGGATGAACGACGAGCAGTACTTC.

V is TRBV2 and J is TRBJ1-1; D is possibly TRBD1 (6 bases). Between the trimmed V and J ends, which lost 6 bases and 6 bases, there was a span of 20 bases. The CDR3 is 15 amino acids. CDR1 SNHLY and CDR2 FYNNEI come from the germline V gene. The CDR3 sequence: CASSRGGGGRAEAFF. CDR3 coding DNA: TGTGCCAGCAGCCGAGGGGGGGGAGGTAGAGCTGAAGCTTTCTTT.

This chain connects TRBV29-1 to TRBJ1-2, with D uncertain. Trimming removed 6 bases from V and 6 bases from J, with 8 bases in between. In germline, CDR1 is SQVTM, CDR2 ANQGSEA. The CDR3 is 10 amino acids. The CDR3 bases are TGCAGCGTGGTTAAGGATGGCTACACCTTC. Encoded protein: CSVVKDGYTF.

This clonotype was found many times. The chain links TRBV3-1 to TRBJ1-1; the match to TRBD1 covers 7 bases. From germline, CDR1 is LGHDT and CDR2 YNNKEL (reference sequence). The CDR3 totals 14 residues. The J segment lost 5 bases and the V segment lost 0 bases, leaving 3 bases of the junction unmatched. In DNA, the CDR3 is TGTGCCAGCAGCCAAGAGACAGGGATAACTGAAGCTTTCTTT. Its protein product is CASSQETGITEAFF.

The sample holds many counts of this clonotype. This chain links TRBV2 with TRBJ1-5; D is perhaps TRBD1 (6 bases). The CDR3 extends over 14 amino acids. The ends were cut back, 1 base at V and 6 bases at J, with 10 bases in the middle. Per germline, CDR1 SNHLY and CDR2 FYNNEI. CDR3: CASSEDRVAQPQHF. CDR3 DNA: TGTGCCAGCAGTGAAGACAGGGTTGCTCAGCCCCAGCATTTT.

V usage is TRBV5-1 and J usage is TRBJ2-2; possible D gene TRBD2, 5 bases. CDR1 and CDR2 (germline): SGHRS, YFSETQ. This CDR3 is built from 15 residues. Trimming removed 0 bases from V and 1 base from J, with 7 bases in between. The CDR3 DNA reads as TGCGCCAGCAGCTTGGTCGGGAAGAACACCGGGGAGCTGTTTTTT. The encoded protein is CASSLVGKNTGELFF.

Many counts were recorded for this clonotype. The V gene is TRBV12-3 or TRBV12-4, the J gene TRBJ1-5, with D unclear. The CDR3 spans 15 residues. Trimming pared 5 bases from V and 7 bases from J, leaving 18 bases between. As DNA, the CDR3 is TGTGCCAGCAGTCCACAGCGGGCCGGTCGACAGCCCCAGCATTTT. It encodes CASSPQRAGRQPQHF.

This clonotype occurred many times. The CDR3 loop is CASSHGQGMSETQYF. In DNA form, the CDR3 reads TGTGCCAGCAGCCACGGACAGGGGATGTCAGAGACCCAGTACTTC. This chain links TRBV7-2 with TRBJ2-5, with 9 bases fitting TRBD1. J lost 4 bases, V lost 5 bases, and 8 bases had no gene match. Germline V gene data show CDR1 as SGHTA and CDR2 as FQGNSA. The length of the CDR3 is 15 residues.

This chain joins TRBV10-3 and TRBJ2-5; TRBD1 is a possible D gene (5 bases). The CDR3 sequence is 13 residues long. The germline V and J ends were trimmed by 7 bases and 4 bases, with 13 bases remaining between them. Germline loops: CDR1 ENHRY, CDR2 SYGVKD. The DNA of the CDR3 is TGTGCCATCACCCCAGGGTCGGGAGAGACCCAGTACTTC. This encodes CAITPGSGETQYF.

The chain carries TRBV29-1 and TRBJ1-4; possible D gene TRBD1, 6 bases. The CDR3 contains 14 residues. Germline assignment: CDR1 SQVTM and CDR2 ANQGSEA. V was shortened by 3 bases and J by 12 bases, with 20 bases between the two germline ends. The CDR3 protein is CSVDKGGGNSELFF. CDR3 in DNA: TGCAGCGTTGACAAGGGGGGAGGTAATTCTGAACTGTTTTTT. Drawing the rest from reference TRBV29-1 and TRBJ1-4, the complete variable domain is SAVISQKPSRDICQRGTSLTIQCQVDSQVTMMFWYRQQPGQSLTLIATANQGSEATYESGFVIDKFPISRPNLTFSTLTVSNMSPEDSSIYLCSVDKGGGNSELFFGSGTQLSVL.

In its sample, this clonotype was seen many times. This chain joins TRBV7-6 and TRBJ2-7, with D possibly TRBD2 on 5 matching bases. This CDR3 contains 13 residues. Germline-derived CDR1 and CDR2 are SGHVS and FNYEAQ. V lost 2 bases to trimming and J lost 3 bases, with 8 bases between them. The CDR3 nucleotides are TGTGCCAGCAGCTTATTTCGGGGCTACGAGCAGTACTTC. The encoded protein is CASSLFRGYEQYF.

J is TRBJ2-7 and V is TRBV6-1; the D gene is possibly TRBD1 (6 bases). V dropped 10 bases and J dropped 6 bases, with 13 bases sitting between them. CDR1 is MNHNS, CDR2 SASEGT, per germline. The CDR3 sequence is 11 residues long. Written as DNA, the CDR3 is TGTGCCATCCCGAGGGGGTGCGAGCAGTACTTC. Its translation: CAIPRGCEQYF.

This clonotype has a single count. V gene TRBV7-2 combines with J gene TRBJ1-6, with 9 nucleotides matching TRBD1. The CDR3 sequence is 16 residues long. Germline lookup yields CDR1 SGHTA and CDR2 FQGNSA. The J segment lost 8 bases and the V segment lost 1 base, leaving 6 bases of the junction unmatched. The CDR3 DNA is TGTGCCAGCAGCTTAGATACAGGGGGCCTTGATTCACCCCTCCACTTT. Amino acid sequence: CASSLDTGGLDSPLHF.

On this clonotype: This may come from a read error, since a much larger clone is one base off. This sequence joins TRBV7-9 and TRBJ1-2, with 7 bases fitting TRBD1. Germline V gene lookup returns CDR1 SEHNR and CDR2 FQNEAQ (reference sequence). Trimming cost V 6 bases and J 4 bases; bases outside gene matches: 5. CDR3 length: 13 residues. The CDR3 sequence: CASSLYRGYGYTF. The CDR3 DNA reads as TGTGCCAGCAGTTTATACAGGGGCTATGGCTACACCTTC. Using reference TRBV7-9 and TRBJ1-2 for the parts outside the CDR3, the full variable domain is DTGVSQNPRHKITKRGQNVTFRCDPISEHNRLYWYRQTLGQGPEFLTYFQNEAQLEKSRLLSDRFSAERPKGSFSTLEIQRTEQGDSAMYLCASSLYRGYGYTFGSGTRLTVV.

At least ten counts were recorded for this clonotype. The genes are TRBV7-9 and TRBJ2-7; the match to TRBD1 covers 9 bases. The length of the CDR3 is 14 residues. Trimming took 3 bases from V and 6 from J; bases not matched to a gene: 6. Germline loops: CDR1 SEHNR, CDR2 FQNEAQ (reference sequence). The CDR3 region is CASSLSRGQGEQYF. CDR3 sequence (DNA): TGTGCCAGCAGCTTGTCCAGGGGACAGGGCGAGCAGTACTTC.

The chain has TRBV30 and TRBJ2-7; D is undetermined. The CDR3 extends over 15 amino acids. CDR1 is GTSNPN and CDR2 is SVGIG in the germline V gene (reference sequence). With 0 bases removed from V and 0 bases from J, the gap between germline ends came to 12 bases. In nucleotides, the CDR3 is TGTGCCTGGAGTGTAGGGTCAACCAGCTCCTACGAGCAGTACTTC. It yields the protein CAWSVGSTSSYEQYF.

This rearrangement joins TRBV5-4 to TRBJ2-5; possible D gene TRBD1, 6 bases. Germline CDR1 reads SGHNT; CDR2 reads YYREEE (reference sequence). The length of the CDR3 is 15 residues. Trimming shortened V by 2 bases and J by 5 bases, and 16 bases separated the two germline ends. The CDR3 protein is CASSLGFERGETQYF. CDR3 nucleotides: TGTGCCAGCAGCTTAGGATTTGAGAGGGGGGAGACCCAGTACTTC.

The V and J genes are TRBV7-3 and TRBJ2-7; tentatively, D is TRBD2 (8 bases). The V and J ends lost 4 bases and 2 bases respectively, with 24 bases between them. Germline V lookup: CDR1 SGHTA, CDR2 FQGTGA. This CDR3 spans 18 amino acids. CDR3 residues: CASSWLNIGSGTAYEQYF. CDR3 in DNA: TGTGCCAGCAGCTGGCTCAACATCGGTAGCGGGACAGCCTACGAGCAGTACTTC.

Remarks on this clonotype: The missing conserved phenylalanine or tryptophan at the end of this CDR3 makes a read error likely. It is unclear where the CDR3 begins or ends on the DNA, so no DNA is shown, and the CDR3 is as TCRdb lists it. The V call is TRBV12-3 or TRBV12-4, the J call TRBJ1-6. The CDR3 is 9 residues long, counting both termini. The CDR3 is CASSQPGSS.

Remarks on this clonotype: A much larger clone differs by one base, so this may be a read error. This likely comes from a read error, as the CDR3 has no conserved phenylalanine or tryptophan at its end. This chain uses TRBV7-2 with TRBJ2-5; no clear D. The CDR3 has 12 amino acids. V lost 5 bases and J lost 9, with 13 bases in between. CDR1 and CDR2 from the germline V gene are SGHTA and FQGNSA. CDR3: CASSQIPTPQYL. The CDR3, as DNA: TGTGCCAGCAGCCAAATTCCCACGCCCCAGTACCTC.

CDR3 sequence reads: CASSSELLTGGTGLNTEAFF. The CDR3 bases are TGTGCCAGCAGCTCCGAATTGTTAACAGGGGGCACGGGACTGAACACTGAAGCTTTCTTT. The chain carries TRBV11-2 and TRBJ1-1; TRBD1 matches 9 bases. The CDR3 length is 20 residues. The ends lost 4 bases at V and 0 bases at J; junction bases unmatched: 18. Germline V gives CDR1 SGHAT, CDR2 FQNNGV. The whole variable domain, filled in from reference TRBV11-2 and TRBJ1-1, reads EAGVAQSPRYKIIEKRQSVAFWCNPISGHATLYWYQQILGQGPKLLIQFQNNGVVDDSQLPKDRFSAERLKGVDSTLKIQPAKLEDSAVYLCASSSELLTGGTGLNTEAFFGQGTRLTVV.